Listed below are T cell receptor beta chains from one sample, sequenced in a study of human T cells and chemical hapten exposure. A single record per CDR3 protein comes from TCRdb applying MiXCR to the 5' RACE reads. The sample comprises about 110,000 distinct CDR3 sequences, approximately 20% of which are singletons, and roughly 2.8% rests with the top ten. These receptors all stem from a human donor in good health. CDR3s include the opening cysteine and the closing phenylalanine or tryptophan. A D gene is named only where the DNA matches it firmly. Only part of the rows carry a size: once, few, many, or a class if the clone is expanded.

J,V,D,size,CDR3
TRBJ2-7,TRBV28,NA,NA,CASSLGRVSSYEQYF
TRBJ1-1,TRBV4-1,NA,many,CASSPKGNREAFF
TRBJ1-1,TRBV6-5,NA,few,CASSYSSRAGTEAFF
TRBJ1-4,TRBV6-5,NA,few,CASSYLGGSGEKLFF
TRBJ2-4,TRBV29-1,TRBD2,few,CSVELGGQAKNIQYF
TRBJ2-7,TRBV5-1,NA,few,CASSAGSGPLYF
TRBJ2-7,TRBV5-1,NA,few,CASSLNGGSYEQYF
TRBJ2-3,TRBV12-3/TRBV12-4,TRBD2,NA,CASSLGGLAGESQYF
TRBJ1-2,TRBV29-1,NA,NA,CSPGPGYTF
TRBJ1-5,TRBV7-2,NA,many,CASSLGGGGQPQHF
TRBJ1-1,TRBV7-2,NA,few,CASSLAWGGEAFF
TRBJ1-2,TRBV6-6,NA,NA,CALHVGNYGYTF
TRBJ2-7,TRBV2,NA,NA,CASRPGRGAYEQYF
TRBJ1-3,TRBV14,NA,few,CASSQDLTGNTIYF
TRBJ2-2,TRBV2,TRBD1,few,CASSVRDRAGTGELFF
TRBJ2-4,TRBV5-1,TRBD1,few,CASSPGTDLAKNIQYF
TRBJ2-4,TRBV20-1,NA,few,CSAASAAKNIQYF
TRBJ1-2,TRBV30,TRBD1,NA,CAWSVSGQELYGYTF
TRBJ1-4,TRBV6-5,TRBD1,few,CASSYSRQGDEKLFF
TRBJ2-1,TRBV7-8,NA,few,CASSPGSRYNEQFF
TRBJ2-7,TRBV4-2,TRBD1,few,CASSRAGTAYEQYF
TRBJ1-5,TRBV2,NA,few,CASSRGGVAANQPQHF
TRBJ1-1,TRBV28,NA,few,CASSLLVAEAFF
TRBJ2-7,TRBV30,NA,once,CAWMGGPYEQYF
TRBJ2-5,TRBV12-3/TRBV12-4,NA,few,CASSLWASNGEETQYF
TRBJ2-3,TRBV20-1,NA,NA,CSAPRGRGGNYF
TRBJ1-5,TRBV14,NA,once,CASSLTVNQPQHF
TRBJ1-3,TRBV12-3/TRBV12-4,NA,few,CASSLAAGNTIYF
TRBJ2-2,TRBV30,NA,NA,CAWRSRAGGELFF
TRBJ1-3,TRBV28,NA,NA,CASSLGRALSGNTIYF
TRBJ2-2,TRBV7-2,TRBD2,NA,CASSFRLAGNTGELFF
TRBJ2-7,TRBV9,TRBD1,NA,CASSVTGAWYEQYF
TRBJ2-7,TRBV20-1,NA,NA,CSARPQGYEQYF
TRBJ2-2,TRBV6-4,NA,NA,CASSDGQNTGELFF
TRBJ1-4,TRBV11-2,TRBD1,few,CASSGLTGQGEKLFF
TRBJ2-2,TRBV23-1,NA,many,CASSHSAGHPKPGELFF
TRBJ2-7,TRBV11-1,NA,few,CASRNRFSYEQYF
TRBJ2-6,TRBV2,NA,many,CASSVGSGANVLTF
TRBJ1-3,TRBV12-3/TRBV12-4,NA,NA,CTSSSPSSGNTIYF
TRBJ1-5,TRBV27,NA,NA,CASSLLREPVQPQHF
TRBJ2-1,TRBV2,TRBD2,few,CAKEREGFNEQFF
TRBJ1-1,TRBV5-1,NA,few,CASSSDPNTEAFF
TRBJ1-1,TRBV6-6,TRBD1,NA,CASTRDRNTEAFF
TRBJ1-1,TRBV11-2,NA,many,CASSQEWGRGPEAFF
TRBJ2-3,TRBV11-2,NA,few,CASTPDRPSDTQYF
TRBJ2-3,TRBV9,TRBD2,few,CASSVTPLAGLTDTQYF
TRBJ2-1,TRBV14,TRBD2,NA,CASSQVGWGGNEQFF
TRBJ1-1,TRBV28,NA,NA,CASSLVRGPPEAFF
TRBJ2-5,TRBV9,NA,NA,CASSVAGTNQETQYF
TRBJ2-7,TRBV10-2,NA,NA,CASRRDSSYEQYF
TRBJ2-7,TRBV7-9,NA,NA,CASSSDPYYEQYF
TRBJ2-5,TRBV11-2,TRBD2,NA,CASSPGLVQETQYF
TRBJ2-4,TRBV19,NA,few,CASSEGGGVKNIQYF
TRBJ1-3,TRBV9,NA,NA,CASSSHHSGNTIYF
TRBJ2-2,TRBV29-1,NA,NA,CSWLSSGELFF
TRBJ2-2,TRBV7-8,NA,NA,CASRTGGPNTGELFF
TRBJ2-5,TRBV2,NA,few,CASKQTPPQETQYF